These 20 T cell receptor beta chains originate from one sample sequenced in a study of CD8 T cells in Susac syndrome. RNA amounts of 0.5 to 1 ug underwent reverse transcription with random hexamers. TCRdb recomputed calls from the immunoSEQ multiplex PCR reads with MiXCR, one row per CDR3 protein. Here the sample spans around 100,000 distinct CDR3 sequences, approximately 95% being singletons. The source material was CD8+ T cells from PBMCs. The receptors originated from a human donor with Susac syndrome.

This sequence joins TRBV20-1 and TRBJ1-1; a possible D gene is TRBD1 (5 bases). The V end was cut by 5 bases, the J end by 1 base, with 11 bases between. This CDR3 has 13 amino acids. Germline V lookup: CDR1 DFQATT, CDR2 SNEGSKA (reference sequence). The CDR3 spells CSAGGTANTEAFF. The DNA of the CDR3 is TGCAGTGCTGGGGGGACGGCGAACACTGAAGCTTTCTTT.

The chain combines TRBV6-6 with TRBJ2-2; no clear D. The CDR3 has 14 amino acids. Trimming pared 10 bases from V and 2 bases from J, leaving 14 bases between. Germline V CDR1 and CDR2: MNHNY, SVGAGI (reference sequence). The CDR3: CATAAPINTGELFF. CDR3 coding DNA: TGTGCCACCGCCGCCCCCATAAACACCGGGGAGCTGTTTTTT.

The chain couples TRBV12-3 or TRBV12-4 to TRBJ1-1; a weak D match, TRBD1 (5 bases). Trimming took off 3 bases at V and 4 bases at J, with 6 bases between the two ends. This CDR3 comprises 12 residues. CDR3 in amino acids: CASSFGATEAFF. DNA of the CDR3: TGTGCCAGCAGTTTTGGGGCCACTGAAGCTTTCTTT.

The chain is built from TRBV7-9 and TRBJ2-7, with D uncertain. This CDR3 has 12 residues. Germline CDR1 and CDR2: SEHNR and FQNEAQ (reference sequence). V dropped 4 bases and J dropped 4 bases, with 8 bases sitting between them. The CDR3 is CASSSDGYEQYF. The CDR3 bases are TGTGCCAGCAGCTCGGACGGATACGAGCAGTACTTC. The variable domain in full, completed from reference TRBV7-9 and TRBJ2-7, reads DTGVSQNPRHKITKRGQNVTFRCDPISEHNRLYWYRQTLGQGPEFLTYFQNEAQLEKSRLLSDRFSAERPKGSFSTLEIQRTEQGDSAMYLCASSSDGYEQYFGPGTRLTVT.

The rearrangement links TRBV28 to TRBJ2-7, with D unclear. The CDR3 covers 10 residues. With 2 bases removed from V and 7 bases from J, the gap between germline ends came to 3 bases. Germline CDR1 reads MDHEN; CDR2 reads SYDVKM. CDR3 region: CASSLREQYF. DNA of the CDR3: TGTGCCAGCAGTTTAAGGGAGCAGTACTTC.

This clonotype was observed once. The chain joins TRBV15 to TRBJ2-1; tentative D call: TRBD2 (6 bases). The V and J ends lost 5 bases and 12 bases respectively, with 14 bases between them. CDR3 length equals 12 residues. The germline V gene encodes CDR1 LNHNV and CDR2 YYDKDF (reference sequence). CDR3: CATSPSGRPQFF. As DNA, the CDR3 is TGTGCCACCAGCCCCTCCGGGAGACCGCAGTTCTTC. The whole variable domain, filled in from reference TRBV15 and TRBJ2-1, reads DAMVIQNPRYQVTQFGKPVTLSCSQTLNHNVMYWYQQKSSQAPKLLFHYYDKDFNNEADTPDNFQSRRPNTSFCFLDIRSPGLGDTAMYLCATSPSGRPQFFGPGTRLTVL.

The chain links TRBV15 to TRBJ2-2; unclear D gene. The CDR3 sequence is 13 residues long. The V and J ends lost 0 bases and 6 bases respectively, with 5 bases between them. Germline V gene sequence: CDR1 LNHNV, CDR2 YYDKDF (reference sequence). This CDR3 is CATSRDFPGELFF. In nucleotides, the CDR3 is TGTGCCACCAGCAGAGATTTCCCCGGGGAGCTGTTTTTT.

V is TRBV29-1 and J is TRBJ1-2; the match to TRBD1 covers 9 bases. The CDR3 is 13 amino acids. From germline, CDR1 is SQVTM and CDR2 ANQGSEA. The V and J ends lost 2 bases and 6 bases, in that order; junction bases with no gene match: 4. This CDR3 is CSVEKDRGDGYTF. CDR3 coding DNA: TGCAGCGTTGAAAAGGACAGGGGCGATGGCTACACCTTC.

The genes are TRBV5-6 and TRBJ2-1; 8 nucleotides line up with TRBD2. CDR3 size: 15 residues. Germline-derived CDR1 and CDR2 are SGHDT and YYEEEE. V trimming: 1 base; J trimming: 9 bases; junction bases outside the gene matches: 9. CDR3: CASSLTSGSHREQFF. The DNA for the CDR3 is TGTGCCAGCAGCTTGACTAGCGGCAGTCACCGTGAGCAGTTCTTC.

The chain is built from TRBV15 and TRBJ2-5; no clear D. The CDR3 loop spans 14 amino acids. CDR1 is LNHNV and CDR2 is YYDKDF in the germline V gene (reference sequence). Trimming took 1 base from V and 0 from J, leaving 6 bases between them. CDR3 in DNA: TGTGCCACCAGCAGAGCGTCGGACCAAGAGACCCAGTACTTC. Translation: CATSRASDQETQYF.

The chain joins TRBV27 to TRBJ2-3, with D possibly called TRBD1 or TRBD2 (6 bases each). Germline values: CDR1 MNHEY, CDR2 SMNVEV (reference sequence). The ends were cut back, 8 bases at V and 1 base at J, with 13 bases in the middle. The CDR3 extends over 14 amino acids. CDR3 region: CASSQGGRTDTQYF. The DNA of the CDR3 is TGTGCCAGCTCCCAAGGGGGGCGCACAGATACGCAGTATTTT.

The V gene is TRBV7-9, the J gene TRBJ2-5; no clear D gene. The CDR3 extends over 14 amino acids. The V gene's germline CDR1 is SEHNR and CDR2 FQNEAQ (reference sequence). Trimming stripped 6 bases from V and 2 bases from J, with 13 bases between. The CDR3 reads CASSFLSVQETQYF. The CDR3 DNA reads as TGTGCCAGCAGTTTCCTGTCCGTACAAGAGACCCAGTACTTC. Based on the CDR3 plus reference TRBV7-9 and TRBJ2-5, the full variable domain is DTGVSQNPRHKITKRGQNVTFRCDPISEHNRLYWYRQTLGQGPEFLTYFQNEAQLEKSRLLSDRFSAERPKGSFSTLEIQRTEQGDSAMYLCASSFLSVQETQYFGPGTRLLVL.

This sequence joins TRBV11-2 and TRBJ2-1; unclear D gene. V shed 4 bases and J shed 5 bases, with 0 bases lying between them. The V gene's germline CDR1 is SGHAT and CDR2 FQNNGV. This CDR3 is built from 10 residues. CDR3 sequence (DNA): TGTGCCAGCAGCTACAATGAGCAGTTCTTC. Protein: CASSYNEQFF.

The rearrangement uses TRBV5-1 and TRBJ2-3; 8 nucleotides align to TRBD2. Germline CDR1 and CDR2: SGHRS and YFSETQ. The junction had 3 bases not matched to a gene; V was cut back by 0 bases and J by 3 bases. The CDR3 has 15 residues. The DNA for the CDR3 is TGCGCCAGCAGCTTGGAGGTAGCGGGGACAGATACGCAGTATTTT. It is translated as CASSLEVAGTDTQYF.

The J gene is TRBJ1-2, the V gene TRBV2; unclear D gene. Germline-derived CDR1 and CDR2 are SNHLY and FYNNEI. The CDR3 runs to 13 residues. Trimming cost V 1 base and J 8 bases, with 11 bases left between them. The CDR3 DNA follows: TGTGCCAGCAGTGAAGGAGAAGCCCTGGGCTACACCTTC. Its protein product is CASSEGEALGYTF.

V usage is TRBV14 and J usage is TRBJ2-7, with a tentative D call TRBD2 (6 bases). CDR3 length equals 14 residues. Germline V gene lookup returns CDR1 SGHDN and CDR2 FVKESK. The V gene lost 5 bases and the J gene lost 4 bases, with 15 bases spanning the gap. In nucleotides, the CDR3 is TGTGCCAGCAGCGCTCCCGGGAGCGGGTACGAGCAGTACTTC. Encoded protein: CASSAPGSGYEQYF.

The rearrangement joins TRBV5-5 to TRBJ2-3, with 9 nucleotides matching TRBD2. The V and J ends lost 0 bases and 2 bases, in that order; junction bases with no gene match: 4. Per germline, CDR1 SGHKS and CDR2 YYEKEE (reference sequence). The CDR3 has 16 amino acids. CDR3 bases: TGTGCCAGCAGCTTGGAGAGCGGGGGGATCACAGATACGCAGTATTTT. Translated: CASSLESGGITDTQYF.

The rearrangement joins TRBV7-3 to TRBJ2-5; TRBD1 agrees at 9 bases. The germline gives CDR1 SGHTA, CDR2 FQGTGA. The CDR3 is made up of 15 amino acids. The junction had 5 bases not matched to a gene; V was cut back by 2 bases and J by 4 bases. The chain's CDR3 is CASSLGDRDPETQYF. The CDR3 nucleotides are TGTGCCAGCAGCTTAGGGGACAGGGATCCAGAGACCCAGTACTTC.

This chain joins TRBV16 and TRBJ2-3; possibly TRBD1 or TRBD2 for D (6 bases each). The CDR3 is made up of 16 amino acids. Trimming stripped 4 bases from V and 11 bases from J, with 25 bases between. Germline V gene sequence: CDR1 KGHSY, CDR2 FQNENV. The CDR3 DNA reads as TGTGCCAGCAGCCGGCCCCCGGCAGGGGACCGGGAGTTGCAGTATTTT. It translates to CASSRPPAGDRELQYF.

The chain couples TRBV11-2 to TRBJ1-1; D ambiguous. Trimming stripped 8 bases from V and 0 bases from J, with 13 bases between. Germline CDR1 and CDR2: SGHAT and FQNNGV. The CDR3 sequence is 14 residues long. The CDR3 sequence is CASSSPTVNTEAFF. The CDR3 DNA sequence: TGTGCCAGCTCGTCGCCGACGGTGAACACTGAAGCTTTCTTT.